These 31 T cell receptor beta chains originate from one sample sequenced in a study of cytomegalovirus exposure and HLA in healthy donors. Use of 60 Vbeta and 13 Jbeta primers characterized the PCR. Method: immunoSEQ multiplex PCR; TCRdb's copy keeps in-frame clones and lacks some. The sample contains around 130,000 clones, roughly 80% of which appear only once. Material for sequencing was PBMCs. The receptors shown here come from a female donor in good health and CMV-seronegative.

The rearrangement joins TRBV7-9 to TRBJ2-4; 10 positions agree with TRBD1. The CDR3 contains 15 residues. Germline CDR1 is SEHNR and CDR2 is FQNEAQ (reference sequence). V lost 5 bases to trimming and J lost 5 bases; unmatched junction nucleotides: 6. The CDR3 DNA follows: TGTGCCAGCAGCCCGCCGGACAGGGGGGAAAACATTCAGTACTTC. Its protein is CASSPPDRGENIQYF.

Turning to this clone: The junction differs from germline at one of its ends, possibly a read error. This chain joins TRBV4-1 and TRBJ2-3; TRBD1 agrees at 8 bases. The CDR3 runs 15 residues. Per the germline V gene, CDR1 is MGHRA and CDR2 is YSYEKL. Written as DNA, the CDR3 is TGCGCCAGCAGCCAAGACGTCGCAGGGGGCCCCACCATGTTTTTT. Translation: CASSQDVAGGPTMFF.

This chain uses TRBV15 with TRBJ1-1; possibly TRBD1 for D (5 bases). The CDR3 loop spans 14 amino acids. Trimming took off 2 bases at V and 4 bases at J, with 11 bases between the two ends. Looked up from germline, CDR1 is LNHNV and CDR2 is YYDKDF (reference sequence). CDR3 protein: CATSRYRQGTEAFF. The CDR3 DNA follows: TGTGCCACCAGCAGATACCGGCAGGGCACTGAAGCTTTCTTT.

The gene calls are TRBV2 and TRBJ2-1; 10 bases are shared with TRBD1. V gave up 8 bases and J gave up 4 bases; unmatched junction bases: 5. The CDR3 covers 14 residues. The germline V gene has CDR1 SNHLY and CDR2 FYNNEI. CDR3 loop: CASGRDRGYNEQFF. The CDR3 nucleotides are TGTGCCAGCGGCAGGGACAGGGGTTACAATGAGCAGTTCTTC.

The CDR3 protein is CASSAWGGRDSNQPQHF. The CDR3 DNA follows: TGCGCCAGCAGTGCTTGGGGGGGCAGGGATAGCAATCAGCCCCAGCATTTT. The rearrangement uses TRBV10-2 and TRBJ1-5; a possible D gene is TRBD1 (6 bases). CDR3 length: 17 residues. Deletions cut 4 bases from V and 0 bases from J, with 16 bases between. Germline V gives CDR1 WSHSY, CDR2 SAAADI.

This chain links TRBV6-1 with TRBJ2-3; 8 bases match TRBD1. This CDR3 is 15 amino acids long. Germline V lookup: CDR1 MNHNS, CDR2 SASEGT. V was pared by 7 bases and J by 4 bases, with 10 bases of the junction left unmatched. The CDR3 loop is CASNPGTGGSDTQYF. As DNA, the CDR3 is TGTGCCAGCAACCCCGGGACAGGAGGTTCAGATACGCAGTATTTT.

Only one count was recorded for this clone. The chain recombines TRBV5-6 with TRBJ2-1, with D perhaps TRBD2 (6 bases). Between the trimmed V and J ends, which lost 0 bases and 8 bases, there was a span of 9 bases. Germline CDR1 reads SGHDT; CDR2 reads YYEEEE. This CDR3 has 13 amino acids. CDR3 sequence (DNA): TGTGCCAGCAGCTTGGGACTAGGCGATGAGCAGTTCTTC. Translating gives CASSLGLGDEQFF.

V gene TRBV4-1 combines with J gene TRBJ2-1, with TRBD2 matching over 15 bases. The CDR3 has 17 amino acids. Losses at the gene ends were 4 bases for V and 8 bases for J; bases not matched to a gene: 9. Germline assignment: CDR1 MGHRA and CDR2 YSYEKL. CDR3 sequence (DNA): TGCGCCAGCAGCCCCCGGACTAGCGGGAGGGCTGTCGATGAGCAGTTCTTC. Protein sequence: CASSPRTSGRAVDEQFF.

The chain recombines TRBV19 with TRBJ2-7; 9 bases align to TRBD1. This CDR3 is built from 13 residues. Germline V gene lookup returns CDR1 LNHDA and CDR2 SQIVND (reference sequence). V dropped 5 bases and J dropped 3; count of bases not matched to a gene: 2. The DNA of the CDR3 is TGTGCCAGTAGTCCGACAGGGGGCTACGAGCAGTACTTC. Its protein is CASSPTGGYEQYF.

The chain joins TRBV19 to TRBJ2-6; D is unresolved. The CDR3 has 14 amino acids. In germline, CDR1 is LNHDA, CDR2 SQIVND (reference sequence). Trimming pared 8 bases from V and 0 bases from J, leaving 8 bases between. CDR3 DNA sequence: TGTGCCAGTTCCGACTCCTCTGGGGCCAACGTCCTGACTTTC. It yields the protein CASSDSSGANVLTF.

As concerns this clone: One end of the junction varies from germline; a read error may be responsible. V usage is TRBV15 and J usage is TRBJ1-5; TRBD1 is a possible D gene (6 bases). Germline-derived CDR1 and CDR2 are LNHNV and YYDKDF (reference sequence). This CDR3 has 15 residues. As DNA, the CDR3 is TGTGCCGCCAGCAGAGAGGGGGGTAGCAATCAGCCCCAGCATTTT. Translating gives CAASREGGSNQPQHF. The whole variable domain, remainder taken from reference TRBV15 and TRBJ1-5, is DAMVIQNPRYQVTQFGKPVTLSCSQTLNHNVMYWYQQKSSQAPKLLFHYYDKDFNNEADTPDNFQSRRPNTSFCFLDIRSPGLGDTAMYLCAASREGGSNQPQHFGDGTRLSIL.

This clone was observed a few times. This chain joins TRBV9 and TRBJ2-5, with a possible D match to TRBD1 (6 bases). V lost 5 bases, J lost 4 bases, and 21 bases lay in between. This CDR3 has 16 residues. Per the germline V gene, CDR1 is SGDLS and CDR2 is YYNGEE. CDR3: CASSIRGSTPSETQYF. CDR3 coding DNA: TGTGCCAGCAGTATTAGGGGGAGCACGCCATCAGAGACCCAGTACTTC.

This clone was seen only once. V usage is TRBV18 and J usage is TRBJ2-7; 9 bases agree with TRBD1. Germline V lookup: CDR1 KGHSH, CDR2 LQKENI. This CDR3 has 14 residues. The V gene end was trimmed by 4 bases and the J gene end by 6 bases; junction bases not matched to a gene: 7. The CDR3 DNA reads as TGTGCCAGCTCACTTGGACAGGGGCAAGGCGAGCAGTACTTC. Residues: CASSLGQGQGEQYF.

This sequence joins TRBV28 and TRBJ1-2; a possible D gene is TRBD1 (6 bases). CDR1 and CDR2 (germline): MDHEN, SYDVKM. The CDR3 is 13 amino acids. Trimming cost V 6 bases and J 8 bases, with 16 bases left between them. The CDR3 is CASRGAVASGYTF. The CDR3 bases are TGTGCCAGCAGGGGGGCTGTGGCGTCAGGCTACACCTTC.

This chain connects TRBV25-1 to TRBJ1-2; 7 bases align to TRBD1. The CDR3 contains 13 residues. V lost 5 bases to trimming and J lost 3 bases; unmatched junction nucleotides: 3. Per germline, CDR1 MGHDK and CDR2 SYGVNS. CDR3 coding DNA: TGTGCCAGCAGTCCAGGGGGGTACTATGGCTACACCTTC. Translation: CASSPGGYYGYTF.

The V call is TRBV6-1, the J call TRBJ2-7; 10 bases agree with TRBD1. Germline V lookup: CDR1 MNHNS, CDR2 SASEGT. The CDR3 contains 15 residues. The ends lost 7 bases at V and 6 bases at J; junction bases unmatched: 12. The CDR3 spells CASNLWGQGPPEQYF. Here the CDR3 DNA reads TGTGCCAGCAATCTCTGGGGACAGGGGCCCCCCGAGCAGTACTTC.

The gene calls are TRBV5-6 and TRBJ2-3; the match to TRBD2 covers 12 bases. This CDR3 comprises 19 residues. From germline, CDR1 is SGHDT and CDR2 YYEEEE. V lost 3 bases to trimming and J lost 1 base; unmatched junction nucleotides: 12. CDR3 coding DNA: TGTGCCAGCAGCTCGACTAGCGGGAGCACCCGCGGTGGCACAGATACGCAGTATTTT. As protein: CASSSTSGSTRGGTDTQYF.

J is TRBJ2-2 and V is TRBV28, with 7 bases matching TRBD1. V shed 10 bases and J 3 bases; nucleotides not matched to a gene: 14. The CDR3 is made up of 16 amino acids. CDR1 is MDHEN and CDR2 is SYDVKM in the germline V gene. In DNA, the CDR3 is TGTGCCACTGAGAGGCTGGGGCAGGGGGACACCGGGGAGCTGTTTTTT. Its translation: CATERLGQGDTGELFF.

The chain has TRBV5-6 and TRBJ2-3; D is perhaps TRBD1 (5 bases). CDR1 is SGHDT and CDR2 is YYEEEE in the germline V gene. The CDR3 has 14 residues. Trimming took 5 bases from V and 3 from J, leaving 13 bases between them. The CDR3: CASSSGYRTDTQYF. In nucleotides, the CDR3 is TGTGCCAGCAGTTCGGGCTACAGGACAGATACGCAGTATTTT. Using reference TRBV5-6 and TRBJ2-3 for the parts outside the CDR3, the full variable domain is DAGVTQSPTHLIKTRGQQVTLRCSPKSGHDTVSWYQQALGQGPQFIFQYYEEEERQRGNFPDRFSGHQFPNYSSELNVNALLLGDSALYLCASSSGYRTDTQYFGPGTRLTVL.

CDR3 sequence reads: CAWSTGTSGSRETQYF. The CDR3 coding sequence is TGTGCCTGGAGCACCGGGACTAGCGGGAGTAGGGAGACCCAGTACTTC. This chain connects TRBV30 to TRBJ2-5, with 14 bases that match TRBD2. The CDR3 totals 16 residues. Germline V CDR1 and CDR2: GTSNPN, SVGIG (reference sequence). J was trimmed by 5 bases and V by 3 bases; bases with no gene match: 8.

The chain employs TRBV7-9 and TRBJ1-2; D remains ambiguous. V was cut by 0 bases and J by 8 bases, with 10 bases left in between. The CDR3 runs 13 residues. The germline V gene encodes CDR1 SEHNR and CDR2 FQNEAQ (reference sequence). For the CDR3, the DNA is TGTGCCAGCAGCTTAGCCCCCGGGAGCGGCTACACCTTC. Residues: CASSLAPGSGYTF.

The chain joins TRBV7-2 to TRBJ2-7; no firm D call. With 4 bases removed from V and 2 bases from J, the gap between germline ends came to 9 bases. This CDR3 contains 13 residues. Germline CDR1 is SGHTA and CDR2 is FQGNSA. The CDR3 coding sequence is TGTGCCAGCAGCTCACGGTCCACCTACGAGCAGTACTTC. This encodes CASSSRSTYEQYF.

The chain uses TRBV5-1 and TRBJ2-2, with D tentatively TRBD1 (5 bases). Looked up from germline, CDR1 is SGHRS and CDR2 is YFSETQ. CDR3 length: 15 amino acids. V was pared by 0 bases and J by 5 bases, with 11 bases between. The CDR3 DNA reads TGCGCCAGCAGCTTGGCCGGCAGGGTAACCGGGGAGCTGTTTTTT. Residues: CASSLAGRVTGELFF.

The chain is built from TRBV18 and TRBJ2-4; D may be TRBD2 (5 bases). The ends were cut back, 3 bases at V and 8 bases at J, with 14 bases in the middle. This CDR3 is 14 amino acids long. Germline loops: CDR1 KGHSH, CDR2 LQKENI. The CDR3 loop is CASSPGAPRDIQYF. The CDR3 coding sequence is TGTGCCAGCTCACCGGGAGCCCCGAGGGACATTCAGTACTTC.

A few counts support this clone. The chain has TRBV18 and TRBJ1-1; 7 bases agree with TRBD1. Germline values: CDR1 KGHSH, CDR2 LQKENI. The CDR3 contains 14 residues. V gave up 3 bases and J gave up 7 bases; unmatched junction bases: 8. This chain's CDR3 is CASSPGQLNVEAFF. The DNA of the CDR3 is TGTGCCAGCTCACCGGGACAGCTGAACGTTGAAGCTTTCTTT.

The rearrangement joins TRBV11-2 to TRBJ2-3; D call uncertain. Trimming removed 5 bases from V and 0 bases from J, with 12 bases in between. CDR1 and CDR2 (germline): SGHAT, FQNNGV. This CDR3 is 15 amino acids long. The CDR3 sequence: CASSPSTSSTDTQYF. CDR3 coding DNA: TGTGCCAGCAGCCCATCCACCAGTAGCACAGATACGCAGTATTTT.

The chain uses TRBV7-9 and TRBJ1-1, with a possible D match to TRBD1 (5 bases). CDR1 SEHNR and CDR2 FQNEAQ come from the germline V gene (reference sequence). The ends were cut back, 2 bases at V and 5 bases at J, with 6 bases in the middle. CDR3 length equals 12 residues. The CDR3 loop is CASSLSGTEAFF. CDR3 in DNA: TGTGCCAGCAGCTTATCAGGGACTGAAGCTTTCTTT.

J is TRBJ2-1 and V is TRBV25-1; 8 bases agree with TRBD2. The CDR3 totals 15 residues. After removal of 2 bases from V and 3 bases from J, the junction contained 3 bases not matched to a gene. Per the germline V gene, CDR1 is MGHDK and CDR2 is SYGVNS. CDR3 in DNA: TGTGCCAGCAGTGAAGTAGCGGGAAACTACAATGAGCAGTTCTTC. This translates into CASSEVAGNYNEQFF.

This chain links TRBV7-9 with TRBJ2-7, with TRBD2 matching over 14 bases. The CDR3 sequence is 14 residues long. CDR1 is SEHNR, CDR2 FQNEAQ, per germline (reference sequence). Unmatched junction bases numbered 2, after V lost 4 bases and J lost 6 bases. The CDR3 DNA follows: TGTGCCAGCAGCTCGGGACTAGCGGGAGTCGAGCAGTACTTC. Amino acids: CASSSGLAGVEQYF.

The CDR3 spells CASRVSGSDPYEQYF. The CDR3 region has the DNA TGCGCCAGCAGGGTTAGCGGGAGCGACCCCTACGAGCAGTACTTC. The chain is built from TRBV5-1 and TRBJ2-7; 9 nucleotides align to TRBD2. Germline V gene sequence: CDR1 SGHRS, CDR2 YFSETQ. Trimming cost V 5 bases and J 2 bases; bases outside gene matches: 8. The CDR3 spans 15 residues.

V gene TRBV19 combines with J gene TRBJ1-5, with a weak D call TRBD1 (5 bases). This CDR3 spans 15 amino acids. The germline gives CDR1 LNHDA, CDR2 SQIVND (reference sequence). Trimming took 4 bases from V and 3 from J, leaving 13 bases between them. The CDR3, as DNA: TGTGCCAGTAGTACCACCGACAGAATCAATCAGCCCCAGCATTTT. Encoded protein: CASSTTDRINQPQHF.